Listed below are T cell receptor beta chains from one sample, sequenced in a study of blood T cell repertoires in COVID-19. Some clones are missing from TCRdb's copy, which holds only in-frame ones; the method was immunoSEQ multiplex PCR. The sample yields hundreds of thousands of clones, 89% seen once. The sample was PBMCs or T cells enriched from blood (not recorded which). The origin of the receptors is a woman in her twenties or thirties who had recovered from COVID-19. Both conserved end residues are part of each CDR3. A D gene is named only where the DNA matches it firmly.

J gene | D gene | V gene | CDR3 protein
TRBJ1-1 | NA | TRBV7-9 | CASSAPTANTEAFF
TRBJ1-2 | NA | TRBV7-2 | CASSSETGFGGYTF
TRBJ2-7 | TRBD2 | TRBV9 | CASSVGVSGSSYEQYF
TRBJ2-7 | NA | TRBV6-5 | CASSWKGGYEQYF
TRBJ1-4 | NA | TRBV3-1/TRBV3-2 | CASSQDGGERNEKLFF
TRBJ2-7 | NA | TRBV29-1 | CSVESTGGSYEQYF
TRBJ2-5 | TRBD2 | TRBV7-2 | CASSRGRSGETQYF
TRBJ1-1 | NA | TRBV4-1 | CASSRGLNTEAFF
TRBJ2-3 | NA | TRBV12-2 | CASRSVMGLGKTDTQYF
TRBJ2-5 | NA | TRBV28 | CASSLVAGETQYF
TRBJ2-5 | NA | TRBV5-6 | CASSPSSGSKETQYF
TRBJ2-7 | TRBD2 | TRBV6-6 | CASSSGLAHEQYF
TRBJ1-1 | TRBD1 | TRBV7-7 | CASSYLDTGGPNTEAFF
TRBJ1-2 | NA | TRBV28 | CASKMGAHGYGYTF
TRBJ1-3 | NA | TRBV15 | CATSNGVATIYF
TRBJ2-3 | NA | TRBV9 | CASRKTGTSTDTQYF
TRBJ2-7 | NA | TRBV4-1 | CASSQNSHFSYEQYF
TRBJ2-6 | NA | TRBV7-6 | CASSRGLISGANVLTF
TRBJ1-4 | NA | TRBV14 | CASSPDYTSTNEKLFF
TRBJ2-3 | NA | TRBV29-1 | CSAEGTRTDTDTQYF
TRBJ2-1 | NA | TRBV12-3/TRBV12-4 | CASSRDSYNEQFF
TRBJ1-1 | NA | TRBV20-1 | CSAKFGLLF
TRBJ1-1 | NA | TRBV11-2 | CASSLVGRDTEAFF
TRBJ2-7 | TRBD2 | TRBV5-1 | CASSLTSGISSYEQYF
TRBJ2-7 | NA | TRBV28 | CASSLLPLSHSYEQYF
TRBJ1-3 | TRBD1 | TRBV29-1 | CSASTGWGNTIYF
TRBJ2-3 | TRBD2 | TRBV27 | CASSYSGSPDTQYF
TRBJ1-6 | TRBD1 | TRBV5-1 | CASSLPGQGMNSPLHF
TRBJ2-2 | TRBD2 | TRBV6-2/TRBV6-3 | CASSFTEGTAGGPTGELFF
TRBJ1-3 | NA | TRBV6-5 | CASSPGGHAGNTIYF
TRBJ2-1 | TRBD2 | TRBV5-5 | CASSFSLAGIKNEQFF
TRBJ1-3 | NA | TRBV24-1 | CATSDSGLISGNTIYF
TRBJ1-1 | NA | TRBV28 | CASSLSSRGVLGQNTEAFF
TRBJ2-7 | TRBD2 | TRBV27 | CASSAGGGDEQYF
TRBJ1-3 | NA | TRBV27 | CASSLAWRGASEGNTIYF
TRBJ2-1 | NA | TRBV7-2 | CASSLGFTDNEQFF
TRBJ2-1 | NA | TRBV11-3 | CASSLERERNNEQFF
TRBJ2-1 | TRBD2 | TRBV7-2 | CASSARLAGGRYNEQFF
TRBJ1-2 | NA | TRBV6-5 | CASSYSPWREGRGYTF
TRBJ2-1 | NA | TRBV27 | CASSRWQINEQFF
TRBJ1-2 | NA | TRBV20-1 | CSASNPGRNYGYTF
TRBJ1-2 | NA | TRBV10-3 | CAISPSSYRVYGYTF
TRBJ1-5 | NA | TRBV2 | CASSEASTFNQPQHF
TRBJ2-1 | TRBD2 | TRBV11-3 | CASSLGGGNEQFF
TRBJ2-5 | NA | TRBV5-8 | CASSMALVQETQYF
TRBJ1-3 | NA | TRBV6-2/TRBV6-3 | CASSPGEFGNTIYF
TRBJ2-2 | NA | TRBV18 | CASSPRPGNTGELFF